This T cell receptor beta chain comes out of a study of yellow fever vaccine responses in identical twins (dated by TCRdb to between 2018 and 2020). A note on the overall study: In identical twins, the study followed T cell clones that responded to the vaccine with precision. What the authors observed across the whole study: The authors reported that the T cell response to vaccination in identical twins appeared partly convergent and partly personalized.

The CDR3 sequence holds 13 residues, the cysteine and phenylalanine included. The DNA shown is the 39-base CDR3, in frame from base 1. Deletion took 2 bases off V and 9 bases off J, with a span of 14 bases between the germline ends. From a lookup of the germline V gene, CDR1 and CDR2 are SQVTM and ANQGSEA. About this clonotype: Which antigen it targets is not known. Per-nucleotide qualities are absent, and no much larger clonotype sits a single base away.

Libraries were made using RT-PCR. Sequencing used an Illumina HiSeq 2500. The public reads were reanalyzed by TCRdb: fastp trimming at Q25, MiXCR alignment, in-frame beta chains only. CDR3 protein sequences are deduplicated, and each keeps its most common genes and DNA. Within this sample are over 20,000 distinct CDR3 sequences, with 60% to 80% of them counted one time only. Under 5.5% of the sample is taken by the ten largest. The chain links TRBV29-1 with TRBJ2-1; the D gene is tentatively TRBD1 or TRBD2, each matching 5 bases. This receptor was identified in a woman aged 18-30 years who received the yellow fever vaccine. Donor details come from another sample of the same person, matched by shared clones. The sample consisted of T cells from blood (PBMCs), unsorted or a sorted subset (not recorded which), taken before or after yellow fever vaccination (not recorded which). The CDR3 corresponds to CSVEQRGMGEQFF. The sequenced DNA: TGCAGCGTTGAACAGAGGGGTATGGGTGAGCAGTTCTTC.